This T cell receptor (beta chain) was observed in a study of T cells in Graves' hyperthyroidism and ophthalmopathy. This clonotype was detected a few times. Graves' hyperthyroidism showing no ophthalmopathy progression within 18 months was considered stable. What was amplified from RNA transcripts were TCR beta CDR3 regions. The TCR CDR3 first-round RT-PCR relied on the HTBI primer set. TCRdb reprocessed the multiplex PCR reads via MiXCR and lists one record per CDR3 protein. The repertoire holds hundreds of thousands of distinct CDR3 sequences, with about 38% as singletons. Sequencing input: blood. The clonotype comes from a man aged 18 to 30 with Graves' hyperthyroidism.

CDR3 coding DNA: TGCAGTGCTATAGACCCACGAACAACTAATGAAAAACTGTTTTTT. It specifies CSAIDPRTTNEKLFF. The V call is TRBV20-1, the J call TRBJ1-4; unclear D gene. In germline, CDR1 is DFQATT, CDR2 SNEGSKA (reference sequence). CDR3 size: 15 residues. Trimming took off 4 bases at V and 0 bases at J, with 12 bases between the two ends.